The rows below give T cell receptor beta chains drawn from one sample of a study of shared clonotypes between healthy human individuals. Measured with immunoSEQ multiplex PCR; TCRdb has only the in-frame clones, and not every one. Of some 2.1 million clones listed, 95% are singletons. What was sequenced was naive CD4+ T cells sorted from blood. These receptors came from a man between 18 and 35 years old in good health. Both conserved end residues are part of each CDR3. Each record gives: J gene, clone size, D gene, V gene, CDR3 DNA, CDR3 protein. The D gene is left open where the match is weak. Expanded clones are given a class, and other clones once, few, many or no size at all.

>TRBJ1-1|.|.|TRBV5-4
TGTGCCAGCAGTCGCGGACCGAACACTGAAGCTTTCTTT
CASSRGPNTEAFF
>TRBJ2-7|.|.|TRBV6-5
TGTGCCAGCAGCCGACACTACGAGCAGTACTTC
CASSRHYEQYF
>TRBJ2-7|.|TRBD2|TRBV7-2
TGTGCCAGCAGCTCCCCCTTGACTAGCTCCCACGAGCAGTACTTC
CASSSPLTSSHEQYF
>TRBJ1-1|.|.|TRBV19
TGTGCCAGTAGTATTGGCGGAATGAACACTGAAGCTTTCTTT
CASSIGGMNTEAFF
>TRBJ1-5|.|TRBD1|TRBV30
TGTGCCTGGAGTGGTAGGAGACAGGGGGCACCCAGCAATCAGCCCCAGCATTTT
CAWSGRRQGAPSNQPQHF
>TRBJ2-1|.|.|TRBV27
TGTGCCAGCCCCTCTTTCCCCAAGACGGATTATTACAATGAGCAGTTCTTC
CASPSFPKTDYYNEQFF
>TRBJ2-5|.|.|TRBV30
TGTGCCTGGAGTGGGATACGGGAGACCCAGTACTTC
CAWSGIRETQYF
>TRBJ1-2|few|.|TRBV6-1
TGTGCCAGCAGGCTATCGGGGCTAGTATATGGCTACACCTTC
CASRLSGLVYGYTF
>TRBJ2-1|.|.|TRBV5-1
TGCGCCAGCAGCTCAGATGGGGCTAGTTACAATGAGCAGTTCTTC
CASSSDGASYNEQFF
>TRBJ1-2|.|TRBD1|TRBV5-1
TGCGCCAGCAGCTCGACAATGACAGGGGCCAACTATGGCTACACCTTC
CASSSTMTGANYGYTF
>TRBJ1-4|.|.|TRBV2
TGTGCCAGCAGCGACCCCGGGACTGTTTTCGAAAAACTGTTTTTT
CASSDPGTVFEKLFF
>TRBJ2-7|once|.|TRBV7-2
TGTGCCAGCAGCTTAAGTGGTTGGGAGCAGTACTTC
CASSLSGWEQYF
>TRBJ1-4|.|.|TRBV5-4
TGTGCCAGCAGCTTGGCGGCTCAGTCGAATGAAAAACTGTTTTTT
CASSLAAQSNEKLFF
>TRBJ1-4|.|.|TRBV6-1
TGTGCCAGCAGACCAGGGGCGAGAAGTGAAAAACTGTTTTTT
CASRPGARSEKLFF
>TRBJ1-1|.|TRBD1|TRBV5-1
TGCGCCAGCAGCCCGATTGACAGGGTCACTGAAGCTTTCTTT
CASSPIDRVTEAFF
>TRBJ2-7|.|.|TRBV7-2
TGTGCCAGCAGCTTTTTCTACGAGCAGTACTTC
CASSFFYEQYF
>TRBJ2-1|.|.|TRBV4-2
TGTGCCAGCAGCCAAGAGCGGAGCCGCGATGAGCAGTTCTTC
CASSQERSRDEQFF